Shown below are 17 T cell receptor beta chains from a single sample sequenced in a study of Ad26.COV2.S vaccination and SARS-CoV-2 variants. Documented treatment: around 19 received Ad26.COV2.S at low or high dose, single or two shots; 5 received placebo; per-sample allocation not given. Following the first vaccine or placebo injection, samples were taken on day 63. The data were produced by immunoSEQ multiplex PCR, yet TCRdb's version contains in-frame clones alone and is incomplete. The table lists some 350,000 clones, about 85% of them singletons. The sample in question was peripheral blood, obtained in a trial of Ad26.COV2.S vaccine versus placebo. These receptor sequences come from a person between 18 and 60 years old who received the Ad26.COV2.S COVID-19 vaccine or a placebo.

The J gene is TRBJ2-7, the V gene TRBV7-2, with D hard to call. Germline lookup yields CDR1 SGHTA and CDR2 FQGNSA. The CDR3 runs to 12 residues. V shed 5 bases and J shed 6 bases, with 11 bases lying between them. The CDR3 DNA reads as TGTGCCAGCAGCCCGTTCCCTAGCGAGCAGTACTTC. It encodes CASSPFPSEQYF.

The chain employs TRBV5-4 and TRBJ2-3, with 8 bases aligning to TRBD1. The V segment lost 0 bases and the J segment 4 bases; nucleotides outside the gene matches: 4. The CDR3 length is 15 residues. Germline CDR1 and CDR2: SGHNT and YYREEE (reference sequence). The CDR3 nucleotides read TGTGCCAGCAGCTTGGCCGGACAGGGCGCAGATACGCAGTATTTT. Protein: CASSLAGQGADTQYF.

The chain is built from TRBV7-2 and TRBJ1-2, with D perhaps matching TRBD1 (6 bases). V gave up 5 bases and J gave up 2 bases, with 12 bases separating them. This CDR3 is 14 amino acids long. Germline CDR1 and CDR2: SGHTA and FQGNSA. The CDR3 sequence: CASSAGTINYGYTF. CDR3 DNA sequence: TGTGCCAGCAGCGCCGGGACAATAAACTATGGCTACACCTTC.

The J gene is TRBJ1-1, the V gene TRBV18; weak D call: TRBD1 (5 bases). Germline lookup yields CDR1 KGHSH and CDR2 LQKENI. This CDR3 has 14 amino acids. V was trimmed by 6 bases and J by 1 base, leaving 12 bases between them. The CDR3 reads CASSTTVKNTEAFF. CDR3 sequence (DNA): TGTGCCAGCTCCACGACAGTAAAGAACACTGAAGCTTTCTTT.

The chain uses TRBV7-2 and TRBJ1-1; no definite D call. This CDR3 comprises 12 residues. The ends were cut back, 4 bases at V and 8 bases at J, with 11 bases in the middle. Germline V lookup: CDR1 SGHTA, CDR2 FQGNSA. The CDR3 region has the DNA TGTGCCAGCAGCTCGTCCGGGCCCGAAGCTTTCTTT. Its protein is CASSSSGPEAFF.

The chain has TRBV4-2 and TRBJ2-7, with D unresolved. V lost 2 bases and J lost 6, with 8 bases in between. CDR3 length: 12 amino acids. The germline gives CDR1 LGHNA, CDR2 YNFKEQ. The CDR3 DNA sequence: TGTGCCAGCAGCCAAAGGACGGGCGAGCAGTACTTC. Its protein product is CASSQRTGEQYF.

Regarding this clone: This specimen includes other DNA sequences encoding the same CDR3. The chain joins TRBV7-2 to TRBJ2-3; possibly TRBD1 or TRBD2 for D (7 bases each). V shed 4 bases and J shed 1 base, with 12 bases lying between them. CDR3 size: 15 residues. Per the germline V gene, CDR1 is SGHTA and CDR2 is FQGNSA. CDR3 bases: TGTGCCAGCAGCTCAGGGGGGGCCCGCACAGATACGCAGTATTTT. Its translation is CASSSGGARTDTQYF.

The chain is built from TRBV27 and TRBJ1-2; D call uncertain. V was trimmed by 6 bases and J by 0 bases, leaving 17 bases between them. Looked up from germline, CDR1 is MNHEY and CDR2 is SMNVEV (reference sequence). The CDR3 has 16 residues. The CDR3 nucleotides read TGTGCCAGCAGGAACTTAAGTCCCAAAGCTAACTATGGCTACACCTTC. This encodes CASRNLSPKANYGYTF.

About this clone: The sample has other DNA sequences that encode this CDR3 too. The rearrangement joins TRBV27 to TRBJ1-2; D is possibly TRBD1 (6 bases). This CDR3 region has 13 residues. V was cut by 2 bases and J by 8 bases, with 12 bases left in between. CDR1 and CDR2 from the germline V gene are MNHEY and SMNVEV (reference sequence). This CDR3 reads CASSLRGADGYTF. As DNA, the CDR3 is TGTGCCAGCAGTTTAAGGGGGGCGGACGGCTACACCTTC.

The V and J genes are TRBV7-6 and TRBJ2-1; 8 positions match TRBD2. The CDR3 totals 15 residues. Germline CDR1 SGHVS, CDR2 FNYEAQ. The ends lost 6 bases at V and 1 base at J; junction bases unmatched: 5. This chain's CDR3 is CASRTTSGSYNEQFF. Written as DNA, the CDR3 is TGTGCCAGCAGAACTACTAGCGGATCCTACAATGAGCAGTTCTTC.

The genes are TRBV10-3 and TRBJ2-1; TRBD2 matches at 7 bases. The ends lost 8 bases at V and 4 bases at J; junction bases unmatched: 8. This CDR3 is 14 amino acids long. Germline values: CDR1 ENHRY, CDR2 SYGVKD. The CDR3 loop is CAISRGENYNEQFF. As DNA, the CDR3 is TGTGCCATCTCCCGGGGGGAGAATTACAATGAGCAGTTCTTC.

The rearrangement joins TRBV7-6 to TRBJ2-6; 8 nucleotides agree with TRBD2. This CDR3 is 16 amino acids long. CDR1 is SGHVS and CDR2 is FNYEAQ in the germline V gene. V was clipped by 5 bases and J by 3 bases; unmatched bases: 6. CDR3 protein: CASSHPGGGGANVLTF. The CDR3 DNA follows: TGTGCCAGCAGCCACCCCGGGGGGGGTGGGGCCAACGTCCTGACTTTC.

The V gene is TRBV19, the J gene TRBJ2-4; maybe TRBD2 (5 bases). V was trimmed by 7 bases and J by 0 bases, leaving 10 bases between them. The CDR3 extends over 14 amino acids. Germline CDR1 and CDR2: LNHDA and SQIVND (reference sequence). The CDR3 DNA reads as TGTGCCAGTACCCAGCGGACAGCCAAAAACATTCAGTACTTC. Amino acids: CASTQRTAKNIQYF.

The chain carries TRBV7-8 and TRBJ1-1; D unclear. Trimming left V 6 bases short and J 7 bases short, with 9 bases between. Germline V CDR1 and CDR2: SGHVS, FQNEAQ. The CDR3 extends over 11 amino acids. The CDR3 protein is CASRAGGEAFF. CDR3 DNA: TGTGCCAGCAGGGCGGGTGGTGAAGCTTTCTTT. The full variable domain, in which reference TRBV7-8 and TRBJ1-1 provide the parts outside the CDR3, is GAGVSQSPRYKVAKRGQDVALRCDPISGHVSLFWYQQALGQGPEFLTYFQNEAQLDKSGLPSDRFFAERPEGSVSTLKIQRTQQEDSAVYLCASRAGGEAFFGQGTRLTVV.

CDR3 region: CAINSNPYNEQFF. CDR3 nucleotide sequence: TGTGCCATCAACAGTAACCCCTACAATGAGCAGTTCTTC. V usage is TRBV2 and J usage is TRBJ2-1; D remains unclear. V was trimmed by 10 bases and J by 2 bases, leaving 12 bases between them. Germline CDR1 and CDR2: SNHLY and FYNNEI. The CDR3 loop spans 13 amino acids.

This clone was seen just once. The V call is TRBV5-1, the J call TRBJ2-2; either TRBD1 or TRBD2 may fit D (5 bases each). CDR1 and CDR2 from the germline V gene are SGHRS and YFSETQ. This CDR3 spans 14 amino acids. The V end lost 5 bases, the J end lost 3 bases, and 11 bases lay between the germline ends. The CDR3 loop is CASRSLGDTGELFF. The CDR3 coding sequence is TGCGCCAGCAGGAGTCTGGGGGACACCGGGGAGCTGTTTTTT.

This clone was recorded only once. This chain joins TRBV30 and TRBJ1-4, with D tentatively TRBD1 (5 bases). CDR1 GTSNPN and CDR2 SVGIG come from the germline V gene (reference sequence). This CDR3 region has 14 residues. Trimming removed 7 bases from V and 3 bases from J, with 15 bases in between. The CDR3 nucleotides read TGTGCCTCCCCCGGCTTAGGGGCTAATGAAAAACTGTTTTTT. Protein sequence: CASPGLGANEKLFF.